The rows below give T cell receptor beta chains drawn from one sample of a study of T cells in Graves' hyperthyroidism and ophthalmopathy. TCRdb analysed the multiplex PCR reads with MiXCR anew, one entry per CDR3 protein. The profile shows just under 750,000 distinct CDR3 sequences, approximately 36% of them singletons. Sequenced: blood. The receptor set was obtained from a woman aged 40 to 50 with Graves' hyperthyroidism. CDR3s leave out the opening cysteine and the closing phenylalanine or tryptophan. Fields, in order: clone size, J gene, V gene, CDR3 protein. Size is stated for part of the rows, as once, few or many counts, or as a class when the clone is expanded.

few | TRBJ1-5 | TRBV20-1 | SARGLNEVKPQH
few | TRBJ2-2 | TRBV11-2 | ASSIAGGPGELF
many | TRBJ2-7 | TRBV2 | ASRTMGTGEYEQY
. | TRBJ2-2 | TRBV10-3 | AISEKVDINTGELF
. | TRBJ2-7 | TRBV20-1 | SAIFLHRTYHSYEQY
. | TRBJ2-3 | TRBV10-3 | AISESFGGLEDTQY
. | TRBJ1-2 | TRBV2 | ASSVGGIGDYGYT
many | TRBJ2-7 | TRBV11-2 | ASSLALVGEQY
. | TRBJ2-6 | TRBV7-6 | ASSLGPRTSSEA
. | TRBJ1-2 | TRBV25-1 | ASSIVINYGCT